This TCR beta chain derives from a study of T cells in localized non-small cell lung cancer. Study findings and constraints: The study linked higher blood T cell density to longer overall survival.

With regard to this clone: As yet, its antigen is unknown.

Generated by immunoSEQ multiplex PCR, the TCRdb table keeps only in-frame clones and is missing some. The data show around 31,000 clones, with roughly 91% seen just once and 2.5% to 3% held by the top ten. The V end lost 5 bases, the J end lost 0 bases, and 9 bases lay between the germline ends. The CDR3 covers 14 residues. Per germline, CDR1 SGHRS and CDR2 YFSETQ. This specimen was peripheral blood, taken before any cancer treatment. This TCR was recovered from an older female donor with stage I lung adenocarcinoma. The genes are TRBV5-1 and TRBJ1-3, with a weak D call TRBD1 (5 bases). CDR3 sequence reads: CASSWGDSGNTIYF. In DNA, the CDR3 is TGCGCCAGCAGTTGGGGGGACTCTGGAAACACCATATATTTT.